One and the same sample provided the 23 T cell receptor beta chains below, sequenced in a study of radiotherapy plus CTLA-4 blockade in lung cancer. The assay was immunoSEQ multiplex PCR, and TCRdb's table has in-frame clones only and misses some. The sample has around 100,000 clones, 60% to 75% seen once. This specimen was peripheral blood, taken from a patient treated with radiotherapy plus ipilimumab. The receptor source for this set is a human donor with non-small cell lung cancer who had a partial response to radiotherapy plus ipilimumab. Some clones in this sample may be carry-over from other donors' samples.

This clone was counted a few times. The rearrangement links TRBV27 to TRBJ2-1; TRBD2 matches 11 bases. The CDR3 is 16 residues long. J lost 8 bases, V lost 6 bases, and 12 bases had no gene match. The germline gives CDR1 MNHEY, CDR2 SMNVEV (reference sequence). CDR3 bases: TGTGCCAGCAGCCCCCGACTAGCGGGAATTGATCATGAGCAGTTCTTC. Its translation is CASSPRLAGIDHEQFF.

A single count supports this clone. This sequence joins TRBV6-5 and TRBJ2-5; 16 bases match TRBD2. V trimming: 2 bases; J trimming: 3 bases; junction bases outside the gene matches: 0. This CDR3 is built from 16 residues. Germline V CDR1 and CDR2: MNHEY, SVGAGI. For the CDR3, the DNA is TGTGCCAGCAGTTACGGGACTAGCGGGGGGGAAGAGACCCAGTACTTC. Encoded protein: CASSYGTSGGEETQYF.

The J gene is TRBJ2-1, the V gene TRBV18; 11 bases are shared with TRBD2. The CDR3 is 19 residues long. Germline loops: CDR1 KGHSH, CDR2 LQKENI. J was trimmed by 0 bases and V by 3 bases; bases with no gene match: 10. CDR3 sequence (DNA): TGTGCCAGCTCACCCCGGGGACTAGCGGAGCCCATCTCCTACAATGAGCAGTTCTTC. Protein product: CASSPRGLAEPISYNEQFF.

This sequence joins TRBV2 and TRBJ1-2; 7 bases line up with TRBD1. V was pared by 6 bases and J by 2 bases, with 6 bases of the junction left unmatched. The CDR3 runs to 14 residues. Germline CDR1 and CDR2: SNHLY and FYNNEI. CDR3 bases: TGTGCCAGCAGGACACAGGGGCTAAACTATGGCTACACCTTC. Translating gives CASRTQGLNYGYTF. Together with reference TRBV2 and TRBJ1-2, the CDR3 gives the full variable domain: EPEVTQTPSHQVTQMGQEVILRCVPISNHLYFYWYRQILGQKVEFLVSFYNNEISEKSEIFDDQFSVERPDGSNFTLKIRSTKLEDSAMYFCASRTQGLNYGYTFGSGTRLTVV.

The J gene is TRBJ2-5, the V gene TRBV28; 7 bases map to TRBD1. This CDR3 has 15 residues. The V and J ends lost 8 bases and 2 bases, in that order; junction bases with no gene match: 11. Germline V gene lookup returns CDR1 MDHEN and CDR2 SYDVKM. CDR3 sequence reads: CASGFPGQIQETQYF. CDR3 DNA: TGTGCCAGCGGCTTTCCGGGACAGATACAAGAGACCCAGTACTTC.

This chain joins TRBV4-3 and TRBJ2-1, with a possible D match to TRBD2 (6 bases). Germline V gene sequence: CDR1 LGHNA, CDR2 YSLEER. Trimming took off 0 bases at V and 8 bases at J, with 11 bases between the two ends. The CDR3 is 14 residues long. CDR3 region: CASSQDSGGDEQFF. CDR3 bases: TGCGCCAGCAGCCAAGATAGCGGAGGGGATGAGCAGTTCTTC.

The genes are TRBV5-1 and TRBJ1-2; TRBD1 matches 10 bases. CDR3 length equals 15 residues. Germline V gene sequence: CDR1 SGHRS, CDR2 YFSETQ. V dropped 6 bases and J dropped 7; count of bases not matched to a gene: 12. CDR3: CASNEGDRGLGGYTF. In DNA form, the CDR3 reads TGCGCCAGCAACGAGGGGGACAGGGGACTGGGTGGCTACACCTTC. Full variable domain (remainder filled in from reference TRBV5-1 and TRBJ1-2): KAGVTQTPRYLIKTRGQQVTLSCSPISGHRSVSWYQQTPGQGLQFLFEYFSETQRNKGNFPGRFSGRQFSNSRSEMNVSTLELGDSALYLCASNEGDRGLGGYTFGSGTRLTVV.

This chain's CDR3 is CAIMPGNTDTQYF. The CDR3 DNA reads as TGTGCCATCATGCCAGGCAACACAGATACGCAGTATTTT. The V call is TRBV7-9, the J call TRBJ2-3, with unresolved D. Deletions cut 10 bases from V and 2 bases from J, with 13 bases between. This CDR3 comprises 13 residues. Per the germline V gene, CDR1 is SEHNR and CDR2 is FQNEAQ (reference sequence).

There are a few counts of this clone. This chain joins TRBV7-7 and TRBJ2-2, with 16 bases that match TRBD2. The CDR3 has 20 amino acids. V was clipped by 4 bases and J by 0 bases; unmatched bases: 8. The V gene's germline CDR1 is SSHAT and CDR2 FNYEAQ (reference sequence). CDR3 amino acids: CASSSRGGLAGGPNTGELFF. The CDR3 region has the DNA TGTGCCAGCAGCTCCAGGGGGGGACTAGCGGGAGGGCCGAACACCGGGGAGCTGTTTTTT.

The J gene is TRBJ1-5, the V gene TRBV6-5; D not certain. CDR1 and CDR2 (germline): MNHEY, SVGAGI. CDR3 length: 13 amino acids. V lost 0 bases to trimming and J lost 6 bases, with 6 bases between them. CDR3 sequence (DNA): TGTGCCAGCAGTTACTCGAAGAGTCAGCCCCAGCATTTT. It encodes CASSYSKSQPQHF.

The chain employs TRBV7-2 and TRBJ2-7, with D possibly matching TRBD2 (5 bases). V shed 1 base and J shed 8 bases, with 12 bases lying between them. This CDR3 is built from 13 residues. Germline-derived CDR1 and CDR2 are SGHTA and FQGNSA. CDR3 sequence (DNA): TGTGCCAGCAGCTTAGAAGGGAGTGGTAAGCAGTACTTC. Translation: CASSLEGSGKQYF.

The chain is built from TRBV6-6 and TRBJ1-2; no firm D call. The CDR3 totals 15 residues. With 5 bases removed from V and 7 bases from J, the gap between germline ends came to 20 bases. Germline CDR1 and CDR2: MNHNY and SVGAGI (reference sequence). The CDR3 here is CASSPNQLSGLGYTF. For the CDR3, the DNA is TGTGCCAGCAGTCCGAACCAACTGTCCGGTCTTGGCTACACCTTC.

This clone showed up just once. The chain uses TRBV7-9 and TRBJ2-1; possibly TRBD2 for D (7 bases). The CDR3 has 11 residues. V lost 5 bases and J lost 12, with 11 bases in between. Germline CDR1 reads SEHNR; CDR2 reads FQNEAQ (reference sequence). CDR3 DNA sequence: TGTGCCAGCAGCCGGGGGGCCGGGCAGTTCTTC. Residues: CASSRGAGQFF.

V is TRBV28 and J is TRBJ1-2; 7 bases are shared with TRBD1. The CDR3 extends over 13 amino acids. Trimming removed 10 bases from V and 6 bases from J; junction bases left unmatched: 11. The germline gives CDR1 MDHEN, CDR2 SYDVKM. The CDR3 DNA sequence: TGTGCCACCAAGTTTCCGACAGGGAATGGCTACACCTTC. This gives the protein CATKFPTGNGYTF.

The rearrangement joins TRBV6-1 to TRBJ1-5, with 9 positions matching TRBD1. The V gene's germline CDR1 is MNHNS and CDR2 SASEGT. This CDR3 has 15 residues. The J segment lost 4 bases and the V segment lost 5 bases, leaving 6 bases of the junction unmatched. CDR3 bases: TGTGCCAGCAGTTGGGGACAGGGACCAAATCAGCCCCAGCATTTT. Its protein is CASSWGQGPNQPQHF.

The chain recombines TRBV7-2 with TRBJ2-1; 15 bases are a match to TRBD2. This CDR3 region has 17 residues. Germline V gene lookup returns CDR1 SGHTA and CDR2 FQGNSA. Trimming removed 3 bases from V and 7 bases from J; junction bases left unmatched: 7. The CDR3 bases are TGTGCCAGCAGCTTGCGGACTAGCGGGGGGGCCGATAATGAGCAGTTCTTC. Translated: CASSLRTSGGADNEQFF.

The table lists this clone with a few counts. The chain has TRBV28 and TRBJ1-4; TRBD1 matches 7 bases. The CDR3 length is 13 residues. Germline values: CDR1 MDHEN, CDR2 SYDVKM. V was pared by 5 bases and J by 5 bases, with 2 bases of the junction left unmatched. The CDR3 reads CASSGTVNEKLFF. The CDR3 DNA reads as TGTGCCAGCAGTGGGACAGTGAATGAAAAACTGTTTTTT. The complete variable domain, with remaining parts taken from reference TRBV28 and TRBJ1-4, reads DVKVTQSSRYLVKRTGEKVFLECVQDMDHENMFWYRQDPGLGLRLIYFSYDVKMKEKGDIPEGYSVSREKKERFSLILESASTNQTSMYLCASSGTVNEKLFFGSGTQLSVL.

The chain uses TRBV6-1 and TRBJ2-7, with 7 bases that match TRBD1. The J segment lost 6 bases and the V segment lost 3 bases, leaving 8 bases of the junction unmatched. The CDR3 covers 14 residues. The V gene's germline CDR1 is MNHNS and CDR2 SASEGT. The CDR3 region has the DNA TGTGCCAGCAGTGAGAGTTGGACAGGCTTCGAGCAGTACTTC. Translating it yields CASSESWTGFEQYF.

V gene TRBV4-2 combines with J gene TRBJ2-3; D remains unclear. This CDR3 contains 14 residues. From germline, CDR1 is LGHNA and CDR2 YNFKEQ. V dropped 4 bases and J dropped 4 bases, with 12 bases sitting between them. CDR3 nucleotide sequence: TGTGCCAGCAGCCCCTCTGAGATCGCAGATACGCAGTATTTT. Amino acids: CASSPSEIADTQYF.

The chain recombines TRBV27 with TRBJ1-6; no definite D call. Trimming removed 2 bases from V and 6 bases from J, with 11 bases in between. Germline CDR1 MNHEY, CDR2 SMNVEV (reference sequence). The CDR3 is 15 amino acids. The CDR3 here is CASSLMSTGNSPLHF. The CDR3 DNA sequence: TGTGCCAGCAGTTTAATGTCGACTGGTAATTCACCCCTCCACTTT.

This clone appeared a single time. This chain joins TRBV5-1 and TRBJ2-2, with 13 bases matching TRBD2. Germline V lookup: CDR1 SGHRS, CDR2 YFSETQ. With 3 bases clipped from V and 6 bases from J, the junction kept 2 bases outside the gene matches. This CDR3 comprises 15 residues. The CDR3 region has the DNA TGCGCCAGCAGCTCGGGACTAGCGGGGTCCGGGGAGCTGTTTTTT. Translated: CASSSGLAGSGELFF.

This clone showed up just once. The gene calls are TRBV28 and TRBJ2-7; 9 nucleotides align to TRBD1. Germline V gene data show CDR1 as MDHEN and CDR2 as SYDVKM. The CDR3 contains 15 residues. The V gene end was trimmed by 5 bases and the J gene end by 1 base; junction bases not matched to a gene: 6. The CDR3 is CASSVPGQGSYEQYF. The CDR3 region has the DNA TGTGCCAGCAGTGTTCCGGGACAGGGTTCCTACGAGCAGTACTTC.

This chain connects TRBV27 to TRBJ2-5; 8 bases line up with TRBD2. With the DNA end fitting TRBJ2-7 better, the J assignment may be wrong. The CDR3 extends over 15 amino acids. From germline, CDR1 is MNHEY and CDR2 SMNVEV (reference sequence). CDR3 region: CASSWASGLHYEQYF. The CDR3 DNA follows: TGTGCCAGCAGTTGGGCTAGCGGGCTACATTACGAGCAGTACTTC.